The clone carrying this TCR beta chain was seen a handful of times. This sample is part of a study of blood T cell repertoires in COVID-19. Study-wide background: The study drew acute and convalescent COVID-19 samples from the United States, Italy and Spain. In each case, the material was cDNA or gDNA derived from T cells, B-cell-depleted T cells, or PBMCs.

Germline lookup yields CDR1 LGHNA and CDR2 YNFKEQ. CDR3 length: 14 residues. V shed 4 bases, J shed 6 bases, and the junction held 6 bases outside the gene matches. In the original analysis: Amplified reference gene primers provided the basis for estimating nucleated cell counts. TCRdb's copy holds only in-frame clones and misses some; the assay was immunoSEQ multiplex PCR. The V and J calls and clone size were taken over from that table, and D and trimming were inferred from the DNA. The table lists 250,000 to 300,000 clones, approximately 91% of them singletons, with around 0.8% in the top ten. Material for sequencing was peripheral blood. The source is a woman in her 30s with acute or convalescent COVID-19. V gene TRBV4-2 combines with J gene TRBJ1-2; 9 nucleotides match TRBD1. CDR3 sequence (DNA): TGTGCCAGCAGCCGAGCGGACAGGGGCCATGGCTACACCTTC. Its translation: CASSRADRGHGYTF.